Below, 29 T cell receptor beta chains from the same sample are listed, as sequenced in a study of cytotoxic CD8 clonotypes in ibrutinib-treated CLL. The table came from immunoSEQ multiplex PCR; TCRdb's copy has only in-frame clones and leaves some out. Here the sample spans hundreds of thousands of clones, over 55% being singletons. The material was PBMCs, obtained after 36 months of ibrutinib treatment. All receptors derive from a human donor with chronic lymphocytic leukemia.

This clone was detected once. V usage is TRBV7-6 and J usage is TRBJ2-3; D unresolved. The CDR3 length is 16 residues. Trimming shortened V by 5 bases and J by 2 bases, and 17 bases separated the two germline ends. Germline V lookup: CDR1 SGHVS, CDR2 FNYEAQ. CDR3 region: CASSLESLTPTDTQYF. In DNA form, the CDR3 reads TGTGCCAGCAGCCTTGAATCGCTAACTCCCACAGATACGCAGTATTTT.

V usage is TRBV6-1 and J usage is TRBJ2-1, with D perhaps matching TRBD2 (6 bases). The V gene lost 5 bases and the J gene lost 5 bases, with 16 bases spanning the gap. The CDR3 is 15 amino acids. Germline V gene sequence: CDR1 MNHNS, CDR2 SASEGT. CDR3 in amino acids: CASSKNYRGNNEQFF. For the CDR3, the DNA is TGTGCCAGCAGTAAGAACTACCGGGGGAACAATGAGCAGTTCTTC.

CDR3 amino acids: CASSLKQGYYEQYF. In DNA form, the CDR3 reads TGCGCCAGCAGCTTGAAACAGGGGTACTACGAGCAGTACTTC. The chain recombines TRBV5-1 with TRBJ2-7, with 7 bases that match TRBD1. CDR1 and CDR2 from the germline V gene are SGHRS and YFSETQ. J was trimmed by 3 bases and V by 1 base; bases with no gene match: 4. The CDR3 consists of 14 residues.

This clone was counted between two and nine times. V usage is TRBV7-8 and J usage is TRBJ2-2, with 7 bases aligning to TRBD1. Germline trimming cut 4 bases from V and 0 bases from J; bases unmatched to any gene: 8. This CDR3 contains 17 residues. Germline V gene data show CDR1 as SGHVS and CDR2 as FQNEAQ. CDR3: CASSWPDRKSNTGELFF. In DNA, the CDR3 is TGTGCCAGCAGCTGGCCGGACAGGAAATCGAACACCGGGGAGCTGTTTTTT.

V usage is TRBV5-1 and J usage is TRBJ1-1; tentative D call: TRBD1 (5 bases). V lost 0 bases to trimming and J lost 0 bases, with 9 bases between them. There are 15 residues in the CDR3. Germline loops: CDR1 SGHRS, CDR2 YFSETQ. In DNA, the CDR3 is TGCGCCAGCAGCTTGGTGGGGGGTGTGAACACTGAAGCTTTCTTT. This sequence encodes CASSLVGGVNTEAFF. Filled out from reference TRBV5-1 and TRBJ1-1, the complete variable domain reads KAGVTQTPRYLIKTRGQQVTLSCSPISGHRSVSWYQQTPGQGLQFLFEYFSETQRNKGNFPGRFSGRQFSNSRSEMNVSTLELGDSALYLCASSLVGGVNTEAFFGQGTRLTVV.

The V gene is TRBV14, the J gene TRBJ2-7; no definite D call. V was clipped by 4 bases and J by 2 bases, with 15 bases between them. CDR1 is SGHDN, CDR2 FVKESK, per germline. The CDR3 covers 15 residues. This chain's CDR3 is CASSRGQGITYEQYF. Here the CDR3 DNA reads TGTGCCAGCAGCCGTGGGCAAGGGATCACCTACGAGCAGTACTTC.

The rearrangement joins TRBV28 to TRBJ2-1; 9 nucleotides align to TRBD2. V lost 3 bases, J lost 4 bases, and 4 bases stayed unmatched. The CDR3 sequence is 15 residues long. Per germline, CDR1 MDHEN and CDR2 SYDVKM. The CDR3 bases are TGTGCCAGCAGTTTGGGCGGGAGGGGGTACAATGAGCAGTTCTTC. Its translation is CASSLGGRGYNEQFF. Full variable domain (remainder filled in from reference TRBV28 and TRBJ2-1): DVKVTQSSRYLVKRTGEKVFLECVQDMDHENMFWYRQDPGLGLRLIYFSYDVKMKEKGDIPEGYSVSREKKERFSLILESASTNQTSMYLCASSLGGRGYNEQFFGPGTRLTVL.

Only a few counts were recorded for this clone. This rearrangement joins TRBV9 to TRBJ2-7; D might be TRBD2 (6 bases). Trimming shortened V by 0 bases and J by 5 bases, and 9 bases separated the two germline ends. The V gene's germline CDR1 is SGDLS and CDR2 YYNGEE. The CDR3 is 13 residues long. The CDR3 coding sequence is TGTGCCAGCAGCGTAGGACTAGTACACGAGCAGTACTTC. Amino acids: CASSVGLVHEQYF.

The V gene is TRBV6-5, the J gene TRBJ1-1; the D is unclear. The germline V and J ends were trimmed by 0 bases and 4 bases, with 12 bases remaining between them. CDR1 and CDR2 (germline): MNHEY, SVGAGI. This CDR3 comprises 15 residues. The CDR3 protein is CASSYSISLGTEAFF. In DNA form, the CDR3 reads TGTGCCAGCAGTTACTCGATTAGCCTTGGCACTGAAGCTTTCTTT.

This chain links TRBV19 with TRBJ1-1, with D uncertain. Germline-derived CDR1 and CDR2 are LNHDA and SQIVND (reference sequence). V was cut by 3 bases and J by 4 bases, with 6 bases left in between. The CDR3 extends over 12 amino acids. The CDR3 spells CASSMWSTEAFF. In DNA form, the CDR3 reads TGTGCCAGTAGTATGTGGAGCACTGAAGCTTTCTTT.

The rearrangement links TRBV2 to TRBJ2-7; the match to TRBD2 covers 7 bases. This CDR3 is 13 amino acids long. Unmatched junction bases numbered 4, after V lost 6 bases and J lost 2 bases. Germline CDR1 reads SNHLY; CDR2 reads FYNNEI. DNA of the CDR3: TGTGCCAGCAGGAAGCGGGGTCCCTACGAGCAGTACTTC. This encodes CASRKRGPYEQYF.

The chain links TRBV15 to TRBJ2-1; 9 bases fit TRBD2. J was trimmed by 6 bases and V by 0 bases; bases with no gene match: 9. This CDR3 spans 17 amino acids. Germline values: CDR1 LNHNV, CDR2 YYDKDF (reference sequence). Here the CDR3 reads CATSRDSGLAVSNEQFF. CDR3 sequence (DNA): TGTGCCACCAGCAGAGATTCGGGACTAGCCGTTTCCAATGAGCAGTTCTTC.

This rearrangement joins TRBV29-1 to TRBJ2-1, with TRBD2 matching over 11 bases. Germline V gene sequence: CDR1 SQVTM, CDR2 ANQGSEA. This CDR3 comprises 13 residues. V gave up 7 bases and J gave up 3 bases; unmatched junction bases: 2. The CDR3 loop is CSATSGGYNEQFF. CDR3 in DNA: TGCAGCGCAACTAGCGGGGGCTACAATGAGCAGTTCTTC.

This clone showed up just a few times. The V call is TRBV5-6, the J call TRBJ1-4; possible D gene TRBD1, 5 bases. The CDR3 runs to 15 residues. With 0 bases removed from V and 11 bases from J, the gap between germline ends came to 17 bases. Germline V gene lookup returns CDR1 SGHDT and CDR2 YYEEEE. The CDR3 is CASSLAGNLMRKLFF. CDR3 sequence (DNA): TGTGCCAGCAGCTTGGCAGGGAACTTAATGAGGAAACTGTTTTTT.

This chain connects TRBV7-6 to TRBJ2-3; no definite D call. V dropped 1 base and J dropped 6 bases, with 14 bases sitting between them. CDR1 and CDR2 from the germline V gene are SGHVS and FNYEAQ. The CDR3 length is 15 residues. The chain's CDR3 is CASSLGSRARDTQYF. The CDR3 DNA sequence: TGTGCCAGCAGCTTAGGAAGCCGGGCCCGGGATACGCAGTATTTT.

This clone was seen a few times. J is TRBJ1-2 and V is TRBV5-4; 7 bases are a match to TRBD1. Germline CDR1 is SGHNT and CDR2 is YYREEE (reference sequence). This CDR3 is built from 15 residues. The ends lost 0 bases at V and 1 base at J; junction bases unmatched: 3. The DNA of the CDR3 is TGTGCCAGCAGCTTGGTGGGACAGTTTAACTATGGCTACACCTTC. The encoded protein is CASSLVGQFNYGYTF.

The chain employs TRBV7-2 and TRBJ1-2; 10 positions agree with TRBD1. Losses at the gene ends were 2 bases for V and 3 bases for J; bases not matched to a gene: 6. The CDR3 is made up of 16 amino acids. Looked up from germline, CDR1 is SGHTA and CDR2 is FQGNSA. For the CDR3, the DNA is TGTGCCAGCAGCTTAAGACTGACAGGGGGCGACTATGGCTACACCTTC. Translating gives CASSLRLTGGDYGYTF.

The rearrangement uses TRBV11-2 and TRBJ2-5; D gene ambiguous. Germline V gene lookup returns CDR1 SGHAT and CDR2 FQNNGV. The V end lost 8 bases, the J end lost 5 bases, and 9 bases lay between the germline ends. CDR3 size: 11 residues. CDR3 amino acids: CASGISETQYF. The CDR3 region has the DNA TGTGCCAGCGGCATTTCGGAGACCCAGTACTTC.

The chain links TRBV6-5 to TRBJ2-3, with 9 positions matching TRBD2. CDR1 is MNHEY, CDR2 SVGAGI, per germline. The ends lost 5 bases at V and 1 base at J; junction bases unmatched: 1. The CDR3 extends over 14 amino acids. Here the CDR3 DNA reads TGTGCCAGCAGTAAGCGGGGGGGCACAGATACGCAGTATTTT. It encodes CASSKRGGTDTQYF.

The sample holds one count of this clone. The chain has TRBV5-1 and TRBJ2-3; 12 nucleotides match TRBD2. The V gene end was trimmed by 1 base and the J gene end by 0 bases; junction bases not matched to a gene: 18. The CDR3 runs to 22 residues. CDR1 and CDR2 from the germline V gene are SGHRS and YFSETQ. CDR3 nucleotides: TGCGCCAGCAGCTTGTGGTCTGGAGTCGGGGGACTAGCGGGTGTGAGCACAGATACGCAGTATTTT. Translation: CASSLWSGVGGLAGVSTDTQYF. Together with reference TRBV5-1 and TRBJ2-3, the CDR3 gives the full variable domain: KAGVTQTPRYLIKTRGQQVTLSCSPISGHRSVSWYQQTPGQGLQFLFEYFSETQRNKGNFPGRFSGRQFSNSRSEMNVSTLELGDSALYLCASSLWSGVGGLAGVSTDTQYFGPGTRLTVL.

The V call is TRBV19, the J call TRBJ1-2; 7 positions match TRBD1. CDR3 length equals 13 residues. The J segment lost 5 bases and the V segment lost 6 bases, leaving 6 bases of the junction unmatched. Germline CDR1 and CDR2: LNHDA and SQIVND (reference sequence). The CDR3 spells CASSADRPYGYTF. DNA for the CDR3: TGTGCCAGTAGCGCGGACAGGCCTTATGGCTACACCTTC.

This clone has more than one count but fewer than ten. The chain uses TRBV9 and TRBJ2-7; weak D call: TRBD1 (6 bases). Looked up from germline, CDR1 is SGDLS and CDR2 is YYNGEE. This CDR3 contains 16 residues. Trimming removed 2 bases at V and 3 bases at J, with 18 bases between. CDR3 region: CASSVNVYGQIYEQYF. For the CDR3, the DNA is TGTGCCAGCAGCGTTAATGTATATGGACAGATCTACGAGCAGTACTTC.

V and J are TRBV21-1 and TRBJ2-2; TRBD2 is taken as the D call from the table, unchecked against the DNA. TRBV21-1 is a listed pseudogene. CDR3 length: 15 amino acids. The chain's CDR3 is CASSIPTPNTGELFF. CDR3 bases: TGTGCCAGCAGCATCCCAACTCCGAACACCGGGGAGCTGTTTTTT.

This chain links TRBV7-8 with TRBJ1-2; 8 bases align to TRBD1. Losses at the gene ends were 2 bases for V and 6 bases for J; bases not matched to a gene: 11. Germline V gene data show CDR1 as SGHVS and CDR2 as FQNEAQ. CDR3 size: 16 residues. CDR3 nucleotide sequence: TGTGCCAGCAGCTTACCCGCCGGACAGGGTAGGGATGGCTACACCTTC. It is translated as CASSLPAGQGRDGYTF.

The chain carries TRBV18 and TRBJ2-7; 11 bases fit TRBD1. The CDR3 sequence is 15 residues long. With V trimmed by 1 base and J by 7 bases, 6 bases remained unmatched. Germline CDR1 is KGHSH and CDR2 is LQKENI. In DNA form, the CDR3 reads TGTGCCAGCTCACCACTCGGACAGGGGGCCGGAGAGCAGTACTTC. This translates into CASSPLGQGAGEQYF.

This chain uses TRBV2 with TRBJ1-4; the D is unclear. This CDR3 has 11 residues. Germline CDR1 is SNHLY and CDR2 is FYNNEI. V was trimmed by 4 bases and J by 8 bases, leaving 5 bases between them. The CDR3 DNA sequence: TGTGCCAGCAGTGGCAGGGAAAAACTGTTTTTT. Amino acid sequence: CASSGREKLFF.

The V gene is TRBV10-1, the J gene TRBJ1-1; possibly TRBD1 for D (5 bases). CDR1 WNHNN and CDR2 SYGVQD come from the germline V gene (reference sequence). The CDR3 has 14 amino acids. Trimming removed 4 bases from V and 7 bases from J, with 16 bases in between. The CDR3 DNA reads TGCGCCAGCAGTGGGGACGGGGAACAGGATGAAGCTTTCTTT. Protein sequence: CASSGDGEQDEAFF.

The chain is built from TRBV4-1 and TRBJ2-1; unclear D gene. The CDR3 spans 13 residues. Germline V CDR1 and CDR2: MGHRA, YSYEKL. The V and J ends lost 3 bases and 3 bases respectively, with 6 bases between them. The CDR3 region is CASSQGFYNEQFF. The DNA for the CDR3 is TGCGCCAGCAGCCAGGGATTCTACAATGAGCAGTTCTTC.

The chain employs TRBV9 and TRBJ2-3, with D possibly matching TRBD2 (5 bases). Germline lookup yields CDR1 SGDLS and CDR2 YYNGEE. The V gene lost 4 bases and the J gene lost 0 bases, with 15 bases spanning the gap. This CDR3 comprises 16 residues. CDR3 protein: CASSQDGEPSTDTQYF. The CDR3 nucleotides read TGTGCCAGCAGCCAAGACGGGGAACCTAGCACAGATACGCAGTATTTT.